One and the same sample provided the 3 T cell receptor beta chains below, sequenced in a study of cytomegalovirus exposure and HLA in healthy donors. The PCR made use of 60 Vbeta and 13 Jbeta primers. TCRdb keeps only in-frame clones here, not all; method: immunoSEQ multiplex PCR. The sample comprises about 210,000 clones, around 90% of which are singletons, and approximately 0.98% rests with the top ten. The sample was PBMCs. The receptor set was obtained from a boy younger than 10 in good health and CMV-seronegative.

This clone was found once. The rearrangement joins TRBV7-8 to TRBJ2-7, with 12 bases matching TRBD1. Germline V gene data show CDR1 as SGHVS and CDR2 as FQNEAQ. The CDR3 is 17 amino acids. The J segment lost 3 bases and the V segment lost 3 bases, leaving 9 bases of the junction unmatched. The CDR3 region has the DNA TGTGCCAGCAGCTTTCCGGGACAGGGGGCTTACCGCTACGAGCAGTACTTC. Its translation is CASSFPGQGAYRYEQYF.

The V call is TRBV27, the J call TRBJ1-2; D possibly corresponds to TRBD1 (5 bases). The CDR3 sequence is 14 residues long. Germline V gene sequence: CDR1 MNHEY, CDR2 SMNVEV (reference sequence). Trimming removed 6 bases from V and 2 bases from J, with 13 bases in between. CDR3 protein: CASSWDSSNYGYTF. The CDR3 region has the DNA TGTGCCAGCAGCTGGGACTCTTCCAACTATGGCTACACCTTC.

Only a few counts were recorded for this clone. The chain has TRBV5-1 and TRBJ1-4, with D perhaps TRBD1 (6 bases). Germline assignment: CDR1 SGHRS and CDR2 YFSETQ. The CDR3 spans 15 residues. V lost 0 bases to trimming and J lost 3 bases, with 9 bases between them. CDR3: CASSLVAGANEKLFF. DNA for the CDR3: TGCGCCAGCAGCTTGGTTGCAGGGGCTAATGAAAAACTGTTTTTT.